This entry concerns a single T cell receptor (beta chain). The data originate from a study of metastatic and nonmetastatic thyroid tumors. V was pared by 0 bases and J by 4 bases, with 4 bases of the junction left unmatched. CDR3 size: 15 residues. CDR1 and CDR2 from the germline V gene are MNHNS and SASEGT. TCRdb re-analyzed the PCR reads through MiXCR. This sample has fewer than 40,000 clones, with roughly a third found just once. Treatment of any kind had been given to no patient before thyroid surgery. This sequence was found in a female donor with papillary thyroid cancer or a benign thyroid nodule (not recorded which). Some clones in this sample may be carry-over from other donors' samples. The chain is built from TRBV6-1 and TRBJ2-3, with 7 positions matching TRBD1. Material for sequencing was tumor tissue. The CDR3 sequence: CASSEATGDADTQYF. Written as DNA, the CDR3 is TGTGCCAGCAGTGAAGCAACAGGGGATGCAGATACGCAGTATTTT.